These 26 T cell receptor beta chains share one sample of origin, sequenced in a study of shared clonotypes between healthy human individuals. Some clones are missing from TCRdb's copy, which holds only in-frame ones; the method was immunoSEQ multiplex PCR. Here the sample spans about 1.1 million clones, 75% to 80% being singletons. Material for sequencing was memory CD4+ T cells from PBMCs. Subset denoted: CD45RA-negative fraction. The receptors derive from a man aged 18 to 35 in good health. Some clones in this sample may be carry-over from other donors' samples.

This chain connects TRBV2 to TRBJ2-7; the D is unclear. Germline V gene data show CDR1 as SNHLY and CDR2 as FYNNEI. V was shortened by 11 bases and J by 0 bases, with 8 bases between the two germline ends. CDR3 length: 11 residues. The CDR3 DNA sequence: TGTGCCTCCGCCCCCTCCTACGAGCAGTACTTC. Protein sequence: CASAPSYEQYF.

This chain joins TRBV7-2 and TRBJ2-7, with D unclear. V was clipped by 3 bases and J by 3 bases, with 15 bases between them. This CDR3 has 15 amino acids. Germline CDR1 reads SGHTA; CDR2 reads FQGNSA. Here the CDR3 DNA reads TGTGCCAGCAGCTTGGCCAGGACGGCACTCTACGAGCAGTACTTC. This codes for CASSLARTALYEQYF.

This clone was observed a single time. V is TRBV11-1 and J is TRBJ2-1; 7 nucleotides align to TRBD2. The germline V gene has CDR1 SGHAT and CDR2 FQDESV (reference sequence). Trimming cost V 5 bases and J 2 bases; bases outside gene matches: 9. The CDR3 totals 16 residues. Here the CDR3 reads CASSPKGGPTYNEQFF. The CDR3 DNA follows: TGTGCCAGCAGCCCAAAGGGAGGGCCGACCTACAATGAGCAGTTCTTC.

The chain recombines TRBV28 with TRBJ1-1; D might be TRBD1 (6 bases). The CDR3 is 12 residues long. The V end was cut by 5 bases, the J end by 8 bases, with 12 bases between. Germline V gene sequence: CDR1 MDHEN, CDR2 SYDVKM. CDR3 sequence: CASSEKRGEAFF. In nucleotides, the CDR3 is TGTGCCAGCAGTGAGAAGAGGGGGGAAGCTTTCTTT.

The chain carries TRBV7-2 and TRBJ2-7; weak D call: TRBD1 (6 bases). The V and J ends lost 3 bases and 4 bases respectively, with 16 bases between them. The CDR3 contains 15 residues. From germline, CDR1 is SGHTA and CDR2 FQGNSA. The CDR3 region has the DNA TGTGCCAGCAGCTTCGACCGGGACATAGCTTACGAGCAGTACTTC. Protein product: CASSFDRDIAYEQYF.

The V call is TRBV10-3, the J call TRBJ2-4; the D gene could be TRBD1 or TRBD2 (6 bases each). The length of the CDR3 is 16 residues. The V end lost 3 bases, the J end lost 0 bases, and 12 bases lay between the germline ends. The germline V gene has CDR1 ENHRY and CDR2 SYGVKD. CDR3: CAISDGGGVAKNIQYF. The CDR3, as DNA: TGTGCCATCAGTGATGGGGGCGGGGTAGCCAAAAACATTCAGTACTTC.

The V call is TRBV7-9, the J call TRBJ2-1; TRBD2 might be the D (6 bases). The germline V gene has CDR1 SEHNR and CDR2 FQNEAQ (reference sequence). V was clipped by 1 base and J by 2 bases, with 12 bases between them. The CDR3 runs to 16 residues. In nucleotides, the CDR3 is TGTGCCAGCAGCTTAGGGGTAGCGGTGACCTACAATGAGCAGTTCTTC. Translating it yields CASSLGVAVTYNEQFF.

The V gene is TRBV5-4, the J gene TRBJ2-5; 7 nucleotides align to TRBD2. The CDR3 has 14 residues. CDR1 is SGHNT and CDR2 is YYREEE in the germline V gene (reference sequence). Trimming cost V 4 bases and J 3 bases; bases outside gene matches: 6. CDR3 sequence reads: CASSETGTKETQYF. CDR3 coding DNA: TGTGCCAGCAGCGAGACCGGGACTAAAGAGACCCAGTACTTC.

This clone was seen a few times. The V call is TRBV28, the J call TRBJ2-3; 8 bases are a match to TRBD2. Germline assignment: CDR1 MDHEN and CDR2 SYDVKM. With V trimmed by 2 bases and J by 0 bases, 4 bases remained unmatched. This CDR3 spans 16 amino acids. The CDR3 sequence is CASSLLGGGSTDTQYF. CDR3 in DNA: TGTGCCAGCAGTTTACTGGGCGGGGGGAGCACAGATACGCAGTATTTT.

As regards this clone: A read error may explain this, as a much larger clone is one base away. CDR3 nucleotides: TGTGCCAGCAGCCCCCGGGATACGCAGTATTTT. It encodes CASSPRDTQYF. The gene calls are TRBV11-2 and TRBJ2-3; D is uncertain. Per germline, CDR1 SGHAT and CDR2 FQNNGV. The CDR3 covers 11 residues. V was shortened by 5 bases and J by 6 bases, with 6 bases between the two germline ends.

This rearrangement joins TRBV9 to TRBJ2-5; 8 bases fit TRBD2. The CDR3 covers 16 residues. The germline CDR1 and CDR2 sequences are SGDLS and YYNGEE. The ends lost 0 bases at V and 5 bases at J; junction bases unmatched: 9. CDR3 in amino acids: CASSVEASGWWETQYF. CDR3 DNA: TGTGCCAGCAGCGTAGAGGCTAGCGGGTGGTGGGAGACCCAGTACTTC.

The chain employs TRBV2 and TRBJ1-2; a weak D match, TRBD1 (6 bases). In germline, CDR1 is SNHLY, CDR2 FYNNEI. This CDR3 is 14 amino acids long. V was trimmed by 6 bases and J by 0 bases, leaving 11 bases between them. The CDR3 sequence: CASRRDTPNYGYTF. CDR3 nucleotide sequence: TGTGCCAGCAGGAGGGACACCCCTAACTATGGCTACACCTTC.

The chain joins TRBV7-2 to TRBJ2-5; 9 nucleotides match TRBD2. The CDR3 covers 14 residues. In germline, CDR1 is SGHTA, CDR2 FQGNSA. The J segment lost 7 bases and the V segment lost 6 bases, leaving 9 bases of the junction unmatched. CDR3 residues: CASRSIAGEWTQYF. In nucleotides, the CDR3 is TGTGCCAGCAGATCCATAGCGGGAGAATGGACCCAGTACTTC.

This clone was counted once. V is TRBV28 and J is TRBJ2-2, with D perhaps matching TRBD2 (7 bases). From germline, CDR1 is MDHEN and CDR2 SYDVKM. Trimming stripped 5 bases from V and 5 bases from J, with 21 bases between. The CDR3 extends over 17 amino acids. The CDR3 coding sequence is TGTGCCAGCAGTCTAAGAGGGGGGGGGCGGTGGACCGGGGAGCTGTTTTTT. Protein product: CASSLRGGGRWTGELFF.

V and J are TRBV7-9 and TRBJ2-7; 7 bases map to TRBD2. The CDR3 has 16 residues. Germline V gene lookup returns CDR1 SEHNR and CDR2 FQNEAQ (reference sequence). Trimming took 5 bases from V and 1 from J; bases not matched to a gene: 11. The CDR3 is CASSISGKGLSYEQYF. The CDR3 DNA follows: TGTGCCAGCAGCATAAGCGGGAAAGGACTTTCCTACGAGCAGTACTTC.

The rearrangement uses TRBV5-1 and TRBJ2-1; 15 bases fit TRBD2. J lost 7 bases, V lost 4 bases, and 9 bases had no gene match. In germline, CDR1 is SGHRS, CDR2 YFSETQ. This CDR3 region has 17 residues. CDR3 amino acids: CASSLRTSGRVTNEQFF. Written as DNA, the CDR3 is TGCGCCAGCAGCCTGCGGACTAGCGGGAGGGTAACAAATGAGCAGTTCTTC. Variable domain in full (rest from reference TRBV5-1 and TRBJ2-1): KAGVTQTPRYLIKTRGQQVTLSCSPISGHRSVSWYQQTPGQGLQFLFEYFSETQRNKGNFPGRFSGRQFSNSRSEMNVSTLELGDSALYLCASSLRTSGRVTNEQFFGPGTRLTVL.

A word on this clone: Within the sample, other DNA sequences also encode this same CDR3. The chain recombines TRBV18 with TRBJ2-1; the match to TRBD2 covers 8 bases. Germline-derived CDR1 and CDR2 are KGHSH and LQKENI. The CDR3 is 15 amino acids. Trimming removed 2 bases from V and 4 bases from J; junction bases left unmatched: 4. The CDR3 nucleotides read TGTGCCAGCTCACCAGGCACTAGCGGTTACAATGAGCAGTTCTTC. It translates to CASSPGTSGYNEQFF.

V is TRBV12-5 and J is TRBJ2-5, with D perhaps assigned TRBD1 or TRBD2 (6 bases each). The V end lost 4 bases, the J end lost 5 bases, and 11 bases lay between the germline ends. Germline loops: CDR1 LGHNT, CDR2 FRNRAP. This CDR3 spans 13 amino acids. In DNA, the CDR3 is TGTGCTAGTGGTTCCGGAGGGGGGGAGACCCAGTACTTC. It translates to CASGSGGGETQYF.

To note about this clone: Being one base from a much bigger clone, this may be a read error. The same CDR3 arises from other DNA sequences in this sample as well. This chain joins TRBV5-1 and TRBJ1-4; D unresolved. The CDR3 is 15 residues long. Germline-derived CDR1 and CDR2 are SGHRS and YFSETQ. Trimming left V 0 bases short and J 4 bases short, with 10 bases between. CDR3 sequence: CASSLAPGNNEKLFF. CDR3 coding DNA: TGCGCCAGCAGCTTGGCCCCGGGGAATAATGAAAAACTGTTTTTT.

The chain uses TRBV25-1 and TRBJ1-6; D is unresolved. Germline CDR1 reads MGHDK; CDR2 reads SYGVNS. Trimming cost V 3 bases and J 8 bases, with 8 bases left between them. The CDR3 has 13 amino acids. The CDR3 sequence is CASSEEDYSPLHF. The DNA of the CDR3 is TGTGCCAGCAGTGAGGAGGACTATTCACCCCTCCACTTT.

Only one count was recorded for this clone. The chain couples TRBV18 to TRBJ1-2; a weak D match, TRBD1 (5 bases). This CDR3 has 16 amino acids. Trimming shortened V by 3 bases and J by 4 bases, and 18 bases separated the two germline ends. Germline CDR1 reads KGHSH; CDR2 reads LQKENI. The CDR3 nucleotides read TGTGCCAGCTCACCGCAAAACACCGGGGGAGGCTATGGCTACACCTTC. It encodes CASSPQNTGGGYGYTF.

The rearrangement joins TRBV27 to TRBJ1-1, with D hard to call. The CDR3 spans 16 residues. The germline V and J ends were trimmed by 6 bases and 1 base, with 18 bases remaining between them. Per the germline V gene, CDR1 is MNHEY and CDR2 is SMNVEV (reference sequence). CDR3 coding DNA: TGTGCCAGCAGCAAGGGTCTAAGGTGGCCGAACACTGAAGCTTTCTTT. Amino acids: CASSKGLRWPNTEAFF.

CDR3 coding DNA: TGTGCCAGCAGTGTAGGACAGAGTTGGTACTTC. Protein product: CASSVGQSWYF. The chain employs TRBV2 and TRBJ2-4; TRBD1 is a possible D gene (6 bases). The CDR3 has 11 residues. Germline CDR1 and CDR2: SNHLY and FYNNEI. Trimming cost V 4 bases and J 15 bases, with 13 bases left between them.

The table lists this clone with a count of one. The chain combines TRBV9 with TRBJ2-2; D possibly matches TRBD1 or TRBD2 (5 bases each). V lost 2 bases to trimming and J lost 4 bases, with 15 bases between them. CDR1 SGDLS and CDR2 YYNGEE come from the germline V gene. The CDR3 sequence is 16 residues long. The DNA for the CDR3 is TGTGCCAGCAGCGTCCCGTCGGGACCCACCACCGGGGAGCTGTTTTTT. Translating gives CASSVPSGPTTGELFF. Full variable domain (rest looked up from reference TRBV9 and TRBJ2-2): DSGVTQTPKHLITATGQRVTLRCSPRSGDLSVYWYQQSLDQGLQFLIQYYNGEERAKGNILERFSAQQFPDLHSELNLSSLELGDSALYFCASSVPSGPTTGELFFGEGSRLTVL.

The rearrangement links TRBV15 to TRBJ2-3; D unresolved. V lost 2 bases and J lost 6, with 12 bases in between. Germline assignment: CDR1 LNHNV and CDR2 YYDKDF (reference sequence). This CDR3 has 14 residues. The CDR3, as DNA: TGTGCCACCAGCAGACCCTCTATACCGGATACGCAGTATTTT. Translation: CATSRPSIPDTQYF.

The chain carries TRBV9 and TRBJ2-7; the match to TRBD1 covers 10 bases. The CDR3 has 16 amino acids. V dropped 0 bases and J dropped 3; count of bases not matched to a gene: 6. The germline V gene has CDR1 SGDLS and CDR2 YYNGEE. CDR3 protein: CASSVGEGQGHYEQYF. The DNA for the CDR3 is TGTGCCAGCAGCGTAGGGGAGGGACAGGGGCACTACGAGCAGTACTTC.